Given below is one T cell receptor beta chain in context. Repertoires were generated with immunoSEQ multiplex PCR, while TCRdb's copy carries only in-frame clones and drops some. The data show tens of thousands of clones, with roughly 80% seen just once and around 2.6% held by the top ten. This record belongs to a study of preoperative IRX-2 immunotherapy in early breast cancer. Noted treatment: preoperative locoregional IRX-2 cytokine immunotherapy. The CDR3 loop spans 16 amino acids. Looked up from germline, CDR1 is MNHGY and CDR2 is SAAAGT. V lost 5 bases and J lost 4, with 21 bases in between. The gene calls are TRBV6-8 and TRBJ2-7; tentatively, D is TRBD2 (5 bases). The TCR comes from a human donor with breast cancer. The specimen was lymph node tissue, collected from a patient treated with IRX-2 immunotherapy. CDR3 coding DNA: TGTGCCAGCAGTCTCACCCCCTCGGGGATGGAATACGAGCAGTACTTC. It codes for CASSLTPSGMEYEQYF.